The 24 T cell receptor beta chains presented below share a single source sample, sequenced in a study of blood T cell repertoires in COVID-19. This table comes from immunoSEQ multiplex PCR, and its TCRdb copy is limited to in-frame clones, with some not included. The table records roughly 250,000 clones, around 90% of them present only once. The sequencing sample was made of peripheral blood. Receptor source: a person between 18 and 30 years old with COVID-19, enrolled during active disease.

The J gene is TRBJ2-3, the V gene TRBV5-4; a possible D gene is TRBD1 (5 bases). The CDR3 covers 12 residues. Trimming removed 6 bases at V and 4 bases at J, with 9 bases between. The germline CDR1 and CDR2 sequences are SGHNT and YYREEE (reference sequence). The DNA of the CDR3 is TGTGCCAGCAACAAGGGGTCAGATACGCAGTATTTT. It translates to CASNKGSDTQYF.

This chain connects TRBV5-1 to TRBJ2-5; a weak D match, TRBD1 (6 bases). CDR1 SGHRS and CDR2 YFSETQ come from the germline V gene. V was trimmed by 2 bases and J by 5 bases, leaving 16 bases between them. The CDR3 consists of 15 residues. The CDR3 here is CASSLSGSQGETQYF. The CDR3 DNA reads as TGCGCCAGCAGCTTATCCGGGTCCCAGGGGGAGACCCAGTACTTC. Looking up the rest from reference TRBV5-1 and TRBJ2-5 gives the full variable domain: KAGVTQTPRYLIKTRGQQVTLSCSPISGHRSVSWYQQTPGQGLQFLFEYFSETQRNKGNFPGRFSGRQFSNSRSEMNVSTLELGDSALYLCASSLSGSQGETQYFGPGTRLLVL.

The chain joins TRBV27 to TRBJ2-4, with D perhaps matching TRBD1 (6 bases). V shed 4 bases and J shed 9 bases, with 22 bases lying between them. There are 16 residues in the CDR3. Looked up from germline, CDR1 is MNHEY and CDR2 is SMNVEV (reference sequence). The CDR3 coding sequence is TGTGCCAGCAGTTCATCCTCAGGGGCCCTACCCGGCATTCAGTACTTC. Residues: CASSSSSGALPGIQYF.

The V gene is TRBV6-5, the J gene TRBJ1-2; 10 nucleotides agree with TRBD1. The germline gives CDR1 MNHEY, CDR2 SVGAGI. V shed 2 bases and J 5 bases; nucleotides not matched to a gene: 5. This CDR3 has 15 residues. The CDR3 DNA is TGTGCCAGCAGTTACACCGGGACAGGGGTGTATGGCTACACCTTC. Translating it yields CASSYTGTGVYGYTF.

This rearrangement joins TRBV5-1 to TRBJ2-5; 7 bases line up with TRBD1. Trimming at V came to 7 bases and at J to 5 bases, leaving 8 bases not matched to a gene. In germline, CDR1 is SGHRS, CDR2 YFSETQ. The CDR3 has 13 amino acids. The CDR3 nucleotides read TGCGCCAGCGCCCAGACAGGGCAGGAGACCCAGTACTTC. Translated: CASAQTGQETQYF.

This chain connects TRBV7-4 to TRBJ2-1; TRBD2 aligns across 9 bases. The CDR3 is 19 amino acids. Germline V CDR1 and CDR2: SGHVT, SQSDAQ. Trimming cost V 5 bases and J 5 bases; bases outside gene matches: 19. The CDR3 bases are TGTGCCAGCAGCCCCACCCTTGATGTTAGCGGGAGAGAGGACAATGAGCAGTTCTTC. Translated: CASSPTLDVSGREDNEQFF.

The V and J genes are TRBV2 and TRBJ1-2, with 7 positions matching TRBD1. V shed 5 bases, J shed 7 bases, and the junction held 1 base outside the gene matches. The CDR3 covers 11 residues. The germline CDR1 and CDR2 sequences are SNHLY and FYNNEI. The CDR3 here is CASSNRGGYTF. In DNA form, the CDR3 reads TGTGCCAGCAGTAACAGGGGTGGCTACACCTTC.

V and J are TRBV7-2 and TRBJ1-5; D gene uncertain. The CDR3 sequence is 16 residues long. The V and J ends lost 1 base and 3 bases respectively, with 13 bases between them. From germline, CDR1 is SGHTA and CDR2 FQGNSA. CDR3 bases: TGTGCCAGCAGCTTAGGTCCGGTCGGAGTCAATCAGCCCCAGCATTTT. Encoded protein: CASSLGPVGVNQPQHF.

This clone came up a few times. One end of the junction does not line up with germline, which may come from a read error. V gene TRBV7-9 combines with J gene TRBJ1-5; 7 bases map to TRBD1. This CDR3 is 12 amino acids long. Germline CDR1 reads SEHNR; CDR2 reads FQNEAQ (reference sequence). For the CDR3, the DNA is TGTGCCAGCAGCTTAGCGGGAGACAGGGCTACCTTT. This codes for CASSLAGDRATF.

This rearrangement joins TRBV2 to TRBJ1-1, with 10 bases identical to TRBD1. Germline-derived CDR1 and CDR2 are SNHLY and FYNNEI. CDR3 length equals 14 residues. The junction had 8 bases not matched to a gene; V was cut back by 6 bases and J by 7 bases. This CDR3 reads CASRAGQGVVEAFF. The CDR3 nucleotides read TGTGCCAGCAGGGCCGGACAGGGGGTCGTTGAAGCTTTCTTT.

The chain carries TRBV28 and TRBJ1-5; a weak D match, TRBD1 (6 bases). Germline values: CDR1 MDHEN, CDR2 SYDVKM. V lost 10 bases, J lost 6 bases, and 16 bases lay in between. The CDR3 is made up of 13 amino acids. In DNA form, the CDR3 reads TGTGCCACCTTTAGGAGGGGGGGTCAGCCCCAGCATTTT. Encoded protein: CATFRRGGQPQHF.

This sequence joins TRBV27 and TRBJ2-3; perhaps TRBD2 as D (6 bases). Germline CDR1 is MNHEY and CDR2 is SMNVEV (reference sequence). The V gene lost 7 bases and the J gene lost 5 bases, with 19 bases spanning the gap. The CDR3 contains 15 residues. CDR3 residues: CASTTSWRAEDTQYF. CDR3 bases: TGTGCCAGCACGACTAGTTGGAGAGCCGAAGATACGCAGTATTTT.

This clone was seen a few times. The chain carries TRBV7-8 and TRBJ2-1, with D possibly being TRBD2 (6 bases). This CDR3 is built from 17 residues. Germline values: CDR1 SGHVS, CDR2 FQNEAQ. The V end lost 3 bases, the J end lost 3 bases, and 18 bases lay between the germline ends. This CDR3 reads CASSFGTRQRSYNEQFF. CDR3 bases: TGTGCCAGCAGCTTTGGGACTCGACAAAGGAGCTACAATGAGCAGTTCTTC.

The chain combines TRBV3-1 (or the pseudogene TRBV3-2) with TRBJ2-3; D ambiguous. Trimming took off 1 base at V and 5 bases at J, with 7 bases between the two ends. From germline, CDR1 is LGHDT and CDR2 YNNKEL (reference sequence). This CDR3 is 13 amino acids long. CDR3 sequence reads: CASSQGTVDTQYF. The DNA for the CDR3 is TGTGCCAGCAGCCAAGGAACAGTAGATACGCAGTATTTT.

The V call is TRBV29-1, the J call TRBJ2-6, with 10 positions matching TRBD1. CDR1 is SQVTM and CDR2 is ANQGSEA in the germline V gene. The CDR3 totals 16 residues. Trimming took 3 bases from V and 2 from J; bases not matched to a gene: 4. The DNA for the CDR3 is TGCAGCGTTGAGGGACAGGGGACCCCTGGGGCCAACGTCCTGACTTTC. Protein: CSVEGQGTPGANVLTF.

The V gene is TRBV2, the J gene TRBJ2-1; 9 bases map to TRBD2. This CDR3 has 15 amino acids. V shed 1 base, J shed 9 bases, and the junction held 7 bases outside the gene matches. CDR1 is SNHLY and CDR2 is FYNNEI in the germline V gene. As DNA, the CDR3 is TGTGCCAGCAGTGAAGGAGGACTAGCGCTTGTTGAGCAGTTCTTC. Translated: CASSEGGLALVEQFF.

The chain joins TRBV28 to TRBJ2-1, with D uncertain. Trimming left V 2 bases short and J 9 bases short, with 8 bases between. Germline loops: CDR1 MDHEN, CDR2 SYDVKM. The CDR3 is 12 residues long. This CDR3 is CASSLTGIEQFF. For the CDR3, the DNA is TGTGCCAGCAGTTTAACCGGTATTGAGCAGTTCTTC.

The V call is TRBV7-8, the J call TRBJ2-7; possibly TRBD2 for D (5 bases). CDR3 length equals 13 residues. The V and J ends lost 5 bases and 7 bases respectively, with 15 bases between them. Germline values: CDR1 SGHVS, CDR2 FQNEAQ. CDR3 loop: CASSLEAPKEQYF. The CDR3, as DNA: TGTGCCAGCAGCCTGGAGGCCCCAAAGGAGCAGTACTTC.

The V and J genes are TRBV19 and TRBJ1-1; 9 bases fit TRBD1. This CDR3 spans 15 amino acids. Germline V gives CDR1 LNHDA, CDR2 SQIVND (reference sequence). V lost 7 bases, J lost 1 base, and 7 bases stayed unmatched. CDR3 amino acids: CASTMTGGRNTEAFF. CDR3 nucleotide sequence: TGTGCCAGTACCATGACAGGGGGACGGAACACTGAAGCTTTCTTT.

The CDR3 here is CSVVGDGVPDTQYF. In DNA, the CDR3 is TGCAGCGTTGTCGGGGATGGGGTCCCGGATACGCAGTATTTT. This chain connects TRBV29-1 to TRBJ2-3; a weak D match, TRBD2 (5 bases). The CDR3 contains 14 residues. Germline values: CDR1 SQVTM, CDR2 ANQGSEA. The V end lost 4 bases, the J end lost 6 bases, and 17 bases lay between the germline ends.

The V and J genes are TRBV4-1 and TRBJ2-7; TRBD2 aligns across 12 bases. The CDR3 contains 19 residues. Germline V gene lookup returns CDR1 MGHRA and CDR2 YSYEKL. Trimming took 0 bases from V and 3 from J; bases not matched to a gene: 12. CDR3 DNA sequence: TGCGCCAGCAGCCAAGATACGGCTAGCGGGAGGGCCTTGCTCTACGAGCAGTACTTC. This codes for CASSQDTASGRALLYEQYF.

J is TRBJ2-7 and V is TRBV11-2, with D possibly being TRBD1 (5 bases). Germline V lookup: CDR1 SGHAT, CDR2 FQNNGV. The CDR3 length is 17 residues. Trimming took off 5 bases at V and 4 bases at J, with 24 bases between the two ends. CDR3 amino acids: CASSPVNRSLGIYEQYF. DNA for the CDR3: TGTGCCAGCAGCCCCGTTAACAGGAGCTTGGGGATTTACGAGCAGTACTTC.

The CDR3 sequence is CASSSRLAGADTQYF. Written as DNA, the CDR3 is TGTGCCAGCAGCAGCCGACTAGCGGGAGCAGATACGCAGTATTTT. The chain uses TRBV21-1 and TRBJ2-3; TRBD2 is taken as the D call from the table, unchecked against the DNA. TRBV21-1 is tagged as a pseudogene. This CDR3 spans 15 amino acids.

On this clone itself: Because the CDR3's place on the DNA is in doubt, the DNA is left out and the CDR3 is given as listed by TCRdb. The chain is built from TRBV6-5 and TRBJ1-2. Looked up from germline, CDR1 is MNHEY and CDR2 is SVGAGI. The CDR3 length equals 14 residues, ends included. CDR3: CASSSSAGGYGYTF.